The 5 T cell receptor beta chains below come from one sample, sequenced in a study of PD-1 blockade in classical Hodgkin lymphoma. The data were produced by immunoSEQ multiplex PCR, yet TCRdb's version contains in-frame clones alone and is incomplete. Of some 39,000 clones listed, 78% are singletons. This sample's time point: cycle 4 day 1 (C4D1), after less than 7 weeks of nivolumab. There was relapse after autologous stem cell transplantation in every patient, and there was variation in brentuximab vedotin exposure. The source material was peripheral blood mononuclear cells (PBMCs), sampled before the fourth cycle of nivolumab. The receptors were sampled from a human donor with classical Hodgkin lymphoma.

The V and J genes are TRBV2 and TRBJ2-6; D not certain. Germline CDR1 SNHLY, CDR2 FYNNEI. The CDR3 covers 13 residues. V lost 0 bases and J lost 3, with 0 bases in between. The CDR3 nucleotides are TGTGCCAGCAGTGAAGCTGGGGCCAACGTCCTGACTTTC. It codes for CASSEAGANVLTF.

V is TRBV25-1 and J is TRBJ2-3, with D tentatively TRBD1 or TRBD2 (5 bases each). CDR3 length: 15 residues. Germline V CDR1 and CDR2: MGHDK, SYGVNS. Deletions cut 6 bases from V and 2 bases from J, with 15 bases between. The CDR3: CASSLKPGLTDTQYF. DNA of the CDR3: TGTGCCAGCAGCCTGAAACCGGGGCTCACAGATACGCAGTATTTT.

The rearrangement uses TRBV5-3 and TRBJ1-1; unclear D gene. TRBV5-3 is annotated as an ORF whose role is uncertain. V lost 10 bases and J lost 0, with 7 bases in between. The CDR3 contains 11 residues. CDR3 residues: CACWLNTEAFF. CDR3 bases: TGTGCCTGTTGGTTGAACACTGAAGCTTTCTTT.

CDR3: CASSASTHEGETQYF. Written as DNA, the CDR3 is TGTGCCAGCAGTGCGTCGACCCACGAGGGAGAGACCCAGTACTTC. The chain is built from TRBV2 and TRBJ2-5, with D maybe TRBD2 (5 bases). Germline V gene sequence: CDR1 SNHLY, CDR2 FYNNEI. V was cut by 4 bases and J by 4 bases, with 16 bases left in between. The CDR3 is 15 amino acids.

This clone was observed once. This chain uses TRBV9 with TRBJ2-7; 9 bases are a match to TRBD2. V lost 3 bases, J lost 2 bases, and 0 bases stayed unmatched. Germline V CDR1 and CDR2: SGDLS, YYNGEE. The CDR3 covers 13 residues. The CDR3 DNA reads TGTGCCAGCAGCGGCGGGGGGGCCTACGAGCAGTACTTC. It encodes CASSGGGAYEQYF.